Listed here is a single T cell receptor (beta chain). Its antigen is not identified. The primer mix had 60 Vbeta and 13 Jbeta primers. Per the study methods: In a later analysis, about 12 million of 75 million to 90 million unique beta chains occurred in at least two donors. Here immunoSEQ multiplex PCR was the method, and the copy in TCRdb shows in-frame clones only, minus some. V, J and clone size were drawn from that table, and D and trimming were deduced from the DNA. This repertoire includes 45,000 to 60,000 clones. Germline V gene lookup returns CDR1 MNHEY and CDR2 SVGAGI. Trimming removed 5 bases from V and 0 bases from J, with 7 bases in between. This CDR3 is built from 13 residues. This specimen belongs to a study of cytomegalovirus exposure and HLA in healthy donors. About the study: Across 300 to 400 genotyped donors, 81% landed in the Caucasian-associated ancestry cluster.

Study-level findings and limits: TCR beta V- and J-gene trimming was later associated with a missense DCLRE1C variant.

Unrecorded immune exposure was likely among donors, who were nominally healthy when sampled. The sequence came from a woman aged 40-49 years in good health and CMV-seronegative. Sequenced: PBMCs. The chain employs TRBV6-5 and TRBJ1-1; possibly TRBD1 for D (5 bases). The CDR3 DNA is TGTGCCAGCAGTCTACAGGTGAACACTGAAGCTTTCTTT. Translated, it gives CASSLQVNTEAFF.